The entry below describes one T cell receptor beta chain. Repertoires were generated with immunoSEQ multiplex PCR, while TCRdb's copy carries only in-frame clones and drops some. The sample lists some 250,000 clones, 84% occurring once. This sample was included in a study of blood T cell repertoires in COVID-19. Overall study: Donors in the United States, Italy and Spain gave samples during acute or convalescent COVID-19.

Source material: peripheral blood. The TCR sequence derives from a man aged 45-65 years with active or convalescent COVID-19.

CDR3 protein: CASFSGGLTDTQYF. DNA for the CDR3: TGTGCCAGCTTTAGCGGGGGACTCACAGATACGCAGTATTTT. The chain carries TRBV27 and TRBJ2-3, with TRBD2 identical over 9 bases. The germline V gene has CDR1 MNHEY and CDR2 SMNVEV (reference sequence). The ends lost 8 bases at V and 2 bases at J; junction bases unmatched: 5. This CDR3 comprises 14 residues.